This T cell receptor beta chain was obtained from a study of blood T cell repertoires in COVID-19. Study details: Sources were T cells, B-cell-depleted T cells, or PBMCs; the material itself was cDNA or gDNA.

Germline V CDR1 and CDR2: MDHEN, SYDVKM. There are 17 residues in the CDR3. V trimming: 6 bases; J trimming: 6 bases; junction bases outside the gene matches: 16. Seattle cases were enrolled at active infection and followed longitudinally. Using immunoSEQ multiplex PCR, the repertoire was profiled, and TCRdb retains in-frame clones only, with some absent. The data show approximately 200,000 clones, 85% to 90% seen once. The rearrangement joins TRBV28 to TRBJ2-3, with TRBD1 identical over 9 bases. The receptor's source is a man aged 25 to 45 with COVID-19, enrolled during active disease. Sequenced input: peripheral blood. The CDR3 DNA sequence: TGTGCCAGCAGCCTCCCGGGACAGGGTAGGGTAGTTGATACGCAGTATTTT. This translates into CASSLPGQGRVVDTQYF.